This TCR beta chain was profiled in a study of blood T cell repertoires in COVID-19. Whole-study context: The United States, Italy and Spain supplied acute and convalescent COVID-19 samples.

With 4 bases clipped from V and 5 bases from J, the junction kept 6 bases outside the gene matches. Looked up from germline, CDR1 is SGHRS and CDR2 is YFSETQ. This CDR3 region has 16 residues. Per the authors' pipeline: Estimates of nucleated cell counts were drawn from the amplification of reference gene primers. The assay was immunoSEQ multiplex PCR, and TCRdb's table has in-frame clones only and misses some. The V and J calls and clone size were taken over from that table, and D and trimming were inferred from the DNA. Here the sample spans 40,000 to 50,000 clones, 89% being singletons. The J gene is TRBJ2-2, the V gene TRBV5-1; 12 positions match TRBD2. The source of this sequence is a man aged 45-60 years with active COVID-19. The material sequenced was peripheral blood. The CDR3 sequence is CASSTRTSGTTGELFF. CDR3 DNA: TGCGCCAGCAGCACTCGGACTAGCGGGACGACCGGGGAGCTGTTTTTT.